The rows below give T cell receptor beta chains drawn from one sample of a study of shared clonotypes between healthy human individuals. Generated by immunoSEQ multiplex PCR, the TCRdb table keeps only in-frame clones and is missing some. The profile shows about 1.5 million clones, 95% to 99% of them singletons. Source material: naive CD4+ T cells sorted from blood. The receptors were gathered from a young man in good health. The CDR3 runs from the conserved cysteine through the conserved F or W. D genes are given only for firm matches. Where a row states a size, it is once, few, many or the class of an expanded clone; other rows omit it.

J: TRBJ2-3
size: NA
D: NA
V: TRBV5-1
CDR3: CASSFIDPSDTQYF
DNA: TGCGCCAGCAGTTTTATTGACCCCTCAGATACGCAGTATTTT

J: TRBJ1-2
size: once
D: NA
V: TRBV2
CDR3: CASKDGYTF
DNA: TGTGCCAGCAAGGACGGCTACACCTTC

J: TRBJ1-1
size: NA
D: NA
V: TRBV19
CDR3: CASSMNTVEAFF
DNA: TGTGCCAGTAGTATGAATACAGTTGAAGCTTTCTTT

J: TRBJ1-5
size: NA
D: NA
V: TRBV7-8
CDR3: CASSPGGYSNQPQHF
DNA: TGTGCCAGCAGCCCCGGGGGTTATAGCAATCAGCCCCAGCATTTT

J: TRBJ2-1
size: NA
D: TRBD2
V: TRBV30
CDR3: CAWTGAGGRNNEQFF
DNA: TGTGCCTGGACCGGGGCGGGAGGACGAAACAATGAGCAGTTCTTC

J: TRBJ2-5
size: NA
D: TRBD2
V: TRBV7-8
CDR3: CASSPLAGVLETQYF
DNA: TGTGCCAGCAGCCCTCTAGCGGGAGTCTTAGAGACCCAGTACTTC

J: TRBJ2-7
size: NA
D: NA
V: TRBV10-2
CDR3: CASRIGSYEQYF
DNA: TGCGCCAGCAGAATAGGCTCCTACGAGCAGTACTTC

J: TRBJ2-5
size: NA
D: TRBD1
V: TRBV5-1
CDR3: CASSTGQGGETQYF
DNA: TGCGCCAGCAGCACGGGACAGGGTGGAGAGACCCAGTACTTC

J: TRBJ1-2
size: NA
D: TRBD1
V: TRBV28
CDR3: CASSLLTGAVYGYTF
DNA: TGTGCCAGCAGTCTACTTACAGGGGCGGTCTATGGCTACACCTTC

J: TRBJ2-5
size: NA
D: TRBD1
V: TRBV9
CDR3: CASSAGQGKETQYF
DNA: TGTGCCAGCAGCGCCGGACAGGGGAAGGAGACCCAGTACTTC

J: TRBJ2-7
size: NA
D: NA
V: TRBV5-6
CDR3: CASSAGPGFYEQYF
DNA: TGTGCCAGCAGCGCGGGACCCGGGTTTTACGAGCAGTACTTC

J: TRBJ2-5
size: NA
D: NA
V: TRBV19
CDR3: CASTRDTEETQYF
DNA: TGTGCCAGTACCAGAGACACAGAAGAGACCCAGTACTTC

J: TRBJ1-1
size: NA
D: NA
V: TRBV5-1
CDR3: CASSLAEDTEAFF
DNA: TGCGCCAGCAGCTTGGCCGAAGACACTGAAGCTTTCTTT

J: TRBJ2-7
size: NA
D: TRBD2
V: TRBV27
CDR3: CASSLWASGTYEQYF
DNA: TGTGCCAGCAGTTTATGGGCTAGCGGGACCTACGAGCAGTACTTC

J: TRBJ1-1
size: NA
D: NA
V: TRBV9
CDR3: CASSFGPNTEAFF
DNA: TGTGCCAGCAGCTTCGGTCCGAACACTGAAGCTTTCTTT

J: TRBJ2-7
size: NA
D: NA
V: TRBV29-1
CDR3: CSVDKGSYEQYF
DNA: TGCAGCGTTGATAAGGGGTCCTACGAGCAGTACTTC

J: TRBJ2-7
size: NA
D: NA
V: TRBV7-9
CDR3: CASSFPGIVYEQYF
DNA: TGTGCCAGCAGCTTTCCGGGGATCGTGTACGAGCAGTACTTC

J: TRBJ2-3
size: NA
D: NA
V: TRBV7-2
CDR3: CASLGVGRRYF
DNA: TGTGCCAGCTTGGGGGTAGGGCGTAGGTATTTT

J: TRBJ2-7
size: NA
D: NA
V: TRBV29-1
CDR3: CSVAHLGDEQYF
DNA: TGCAGCGTTGCCCACCTCGGCGACGAGCAGTACTTC

J: TRBJ2-1
size: NA
D: TRBD2
V: TRBV5-5
CDR3: CASSYASGYNEQFF
DNA: TGTGCCAGCAGCTACGCTAGCGGATACAATGAGCAGTTCTTC

J: TRBJ2-7
size: NA
D: TRBD2
V: TRBV5-4
CDR3: CASSLGSGLAEYEQYF
DNA: TGTGCCAGCAGCTTGGGTTCTGGACTAGCGGAATACGAGCAGTACTTC

J: TRBJ1-1
size: NA
D: NA
V: TRBV21-1
CDR3: CASSRGEAGNTEAFF
DNA: TGTGCCAGCAGCAGGGGGGAGGCGGGGAACACTGAAGCTTTCTTT

J: TRBJ1-2
size: NA
D: NA
V: TRBV25-1
CDR3: CASSAPASYGYTF
DNA: TGTGCCAGCAGTGCTCCTGCAAGCTATGGCTACACCTTC

J: TRBJ2-4
size: NA
D: NA
V: TRBV6-5
CDR3: CASTMTGGQNIQYF
DNA: TGTGCCAGCACCATGACTGGGGGACAAAACATTCAGTACTTC

J: TRBJ2-7
size: NA
D: TRBD2
V: TRBV5-1
CDR3: CASSLTSGSDEQYF
DNA: TGCGCCAGCAGCTTGACTAGCGGGAGTGACGAGCAGTACTTC

J: TRBJ1-1
size: NA
D: TRBD1
V: TRBV7-2
CDR3: CASSLETGGRTFF
DNA: TGTGCCAGCAGCTTAGAGACAGGGGGTAGAACTTTCTTT

J: TRBJ1-5
size: NA
D: NA
V: TRBV6-5
CDR3: CASSYSGANQPQHF
DNA: TGTGCCAGCAGTTACTCGGGGGCCAATCAGCCCCAGCATTTT